This TCR beta chain was sequenced during a study of T-cell reconstitution after alpha-beta-depleted transplantation in children. Researchers prepared the TCRbeta library using unique molecular identifiers, the study reports. Each CDR3 protein gets one entry after TCRdb re-called the PCR reads with MiXCR. The data hold some 450,000 distinct CDR3 sequences, with over 40% observed a single time. Trimming took 3 bases from V and 4 from J, leaving 7 bases between them. The CDR3 is 12 amino acids. Germline V gene data show CDR1 as SGDLS and CDR2 as YYNGEE. The sample holds a few counts of this clonotype. Its specificity is unknown. Study conclusions and caveats: Newly generated T cells supplied most T-cell counts and diversity one year post-transplant.

The J gene is TRBJ1-2, the V gene TRBV9; no firm D call. The material sequenced was PBMCs, taken before TCRalphabeta/CD19-depleted stem cell transplant. The clonotype originates from a girl aged 2 to 10 with aplastic anemia, due to receive a stem cell transplant. CDR3 region: CASSALSYGYTF. The CDR3, as DNA: TGTGCCAGCAGCGCCCTTAGCTATGGCTACACCTTC. Using reference TRBV9 and TRBJ1-2 for the parts outside the CDR3, the full variable domain is DSGVTQTPKHLITATGQRVTLRCSPRSGDLSVYWYQQSLDQGLQFLIQYYNGEERAKGNILERFSAQQFPDLHSELNLSSLELGDSALYFCASSALSYGYTFGSGTRLTVV.